This T cell receptor beta chain was recorded in a study of CD8 T cells in Susac syndrome. After extraction with the RNeasy kit, roughly 0.5 to 1 ug of the RNA was reverse transcribed using random hexamers. Across 54 Vbeta and 13 Jbeta, immunoSEQ multiplex PCR amplified TCR beta CDR3. TCRdb called the immunoSEQ multiplex PCR reads again in MiXCR, with one record for every CDR3 protein. The data contain about 300,000 distinct CDR3 sequences, around 83% of them seen just once; the ten biggest clones take up 0.11%. This clonotype was observed once. CD8+ and CD4+ T cells from blood underwent TCR beta sequencing, which was carried out in a high-throughput format. Negative isolation was applied to CD8+ and CD4+ T cells, and FACS enrichment was applied to TEMRA cells. The sample was CD8+ T cells from PBMCs. The source of this sequence is a human donor with multiple sclerosis.

Here the CDR3 DNA reads TGTGCCAGCAGTTTATCAGGGACCAAAAACATTCAGTACTTC. Encoded protein: CASSLSGTKNIQYF. This chain joins TRBV27 and TRBJ2-4; D uncertain. CDR1 is MNHEY, CDR2 SMNVEV, per germline (reference sequence). V lost 0 bases and J 2 bases, leaving 5 bases between the germline ends. The CDR3 has 14 residues.